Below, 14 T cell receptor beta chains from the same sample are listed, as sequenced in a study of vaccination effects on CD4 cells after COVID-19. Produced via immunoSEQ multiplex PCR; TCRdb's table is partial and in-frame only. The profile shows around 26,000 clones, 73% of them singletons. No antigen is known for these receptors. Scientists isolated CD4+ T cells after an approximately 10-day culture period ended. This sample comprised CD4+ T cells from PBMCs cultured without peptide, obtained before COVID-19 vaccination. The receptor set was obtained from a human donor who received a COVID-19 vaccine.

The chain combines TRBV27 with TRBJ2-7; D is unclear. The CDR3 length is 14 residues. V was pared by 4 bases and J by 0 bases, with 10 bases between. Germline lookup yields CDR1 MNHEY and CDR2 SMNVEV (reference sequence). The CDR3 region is CASSSFRASYEQYF. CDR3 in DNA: TGTGCCAGCAGTTCATTCCGGGCCTCCTACGAGCAGTACTTC.

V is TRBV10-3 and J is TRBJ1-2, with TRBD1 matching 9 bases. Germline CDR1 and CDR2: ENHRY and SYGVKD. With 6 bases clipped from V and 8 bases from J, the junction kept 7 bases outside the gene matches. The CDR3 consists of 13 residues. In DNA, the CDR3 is TGTGCCATCAGCCCGGGACAGGGTCGGGGCTACACCTTC. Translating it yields CAISPGQGRGYTF.

Here the CDR3 DNA reads TGTGCCAGCAGCAAGGAATCACAGAACACTGAAGCTTTCTTT. Protein product: CASSKESQNTEAFF. The V and J genes are TRBV9 and TRBJ1-1; no clear D. Trimming left V 4 bases short and J 1 base short, with 11 bases between. Germline V CDR1 and CDR2: SGDLS, YYNGEE. The CDR3 length is 14 residues.

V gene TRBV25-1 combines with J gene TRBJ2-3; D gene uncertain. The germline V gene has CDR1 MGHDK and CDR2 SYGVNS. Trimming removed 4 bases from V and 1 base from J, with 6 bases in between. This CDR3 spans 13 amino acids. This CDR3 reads CASSAKRTDTQYF. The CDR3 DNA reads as TGTGCCAGCAGTGCCAAGCGCACAGATACGCAGTATTTT.

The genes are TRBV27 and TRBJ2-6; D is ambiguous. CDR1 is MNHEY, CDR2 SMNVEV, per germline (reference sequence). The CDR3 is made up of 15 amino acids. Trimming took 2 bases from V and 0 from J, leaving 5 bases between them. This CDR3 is CASSLDGSGANVLTF. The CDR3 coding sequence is TGTGCCAGCAGTTTAGACGGCTCTGGGGCCAACGTCCTGACTTTC.

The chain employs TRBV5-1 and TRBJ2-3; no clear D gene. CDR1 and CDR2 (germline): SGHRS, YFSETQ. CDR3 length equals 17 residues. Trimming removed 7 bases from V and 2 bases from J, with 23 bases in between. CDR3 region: CASGAPTRPPLTDTQYF. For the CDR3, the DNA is TGCGCCAGCGGCGCGCCCACACGACCCCCCCTCACAGATACGCAGTATTTT.

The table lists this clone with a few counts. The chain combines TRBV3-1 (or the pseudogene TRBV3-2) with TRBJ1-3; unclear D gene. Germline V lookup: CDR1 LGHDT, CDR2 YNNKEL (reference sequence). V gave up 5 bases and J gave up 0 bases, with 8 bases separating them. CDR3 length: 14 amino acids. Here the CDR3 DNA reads TGTGCCAGCAGCAATACAGACTCTGGAAACACCATATATTTT. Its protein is CASSNTDSGNTIYF.

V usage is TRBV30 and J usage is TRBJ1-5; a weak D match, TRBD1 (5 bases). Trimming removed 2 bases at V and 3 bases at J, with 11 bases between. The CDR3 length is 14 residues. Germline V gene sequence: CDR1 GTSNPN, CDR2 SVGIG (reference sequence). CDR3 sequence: CAWSWGGYNQPQHF. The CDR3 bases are TGTGCCTGGAGTTGGGGCGGATACAATCAGCCCCAGCATTTT.

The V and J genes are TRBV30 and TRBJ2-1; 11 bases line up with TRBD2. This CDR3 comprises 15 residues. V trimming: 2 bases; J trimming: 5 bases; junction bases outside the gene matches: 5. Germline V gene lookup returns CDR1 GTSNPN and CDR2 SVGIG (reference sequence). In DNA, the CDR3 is TGTGCCTGGAGTCCACTAGCGGGAGTAAACAATGAGCAGTTCTTC. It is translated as CAWSPLAGVNNEQFF.

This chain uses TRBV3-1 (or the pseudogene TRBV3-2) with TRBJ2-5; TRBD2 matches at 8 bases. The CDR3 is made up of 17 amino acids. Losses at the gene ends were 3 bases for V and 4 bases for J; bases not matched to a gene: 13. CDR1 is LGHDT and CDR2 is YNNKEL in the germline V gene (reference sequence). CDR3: CASSHFPRGGRRETQYF. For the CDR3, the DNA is TGTGCCAGCAGCCACTTCCCTCGGGGGGGGCGGCGAGAGACCCAGTACTTC.

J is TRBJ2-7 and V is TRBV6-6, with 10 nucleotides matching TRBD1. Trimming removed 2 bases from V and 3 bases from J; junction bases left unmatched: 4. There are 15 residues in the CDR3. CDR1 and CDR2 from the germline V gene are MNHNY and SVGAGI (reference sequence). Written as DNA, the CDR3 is TGTGCCAGCAGTTACCAGGACAGGGGGATCTACGAGCAGTACTTC. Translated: CASSYQDRGIYEQYF.

The CDR3 region is CASSSDRAYGYTF. The CDR3 DNA sequence: TGTGCCAGCAGCTCCGACAGAGCCTATGGCTACACCTTC. This chain uses TRBV5-4 with TRBJ1-2; D perhaps matches TRBD1 (5 bases). The CDR3 has 13 residues. The germline CDR1 and CDR2 sequences are SGHNT and YYREEE (reference sequence). V gave up 3 bases and J gave up 4 bases, with 10 bases separating them. The variable domain in full, with the rest retrieved from reference TRBV5-4 and TRBJ1-2, is ETGVTQSPTHLIKTRGQQVTLRCSSQSGHNTVSWYQQALGQGPQFIFQYYREEENGRGNFPPRFSGLQFPNYSSELNVNALELDDSALYLCASSSDRAYGYTFGSGTRLTVV.

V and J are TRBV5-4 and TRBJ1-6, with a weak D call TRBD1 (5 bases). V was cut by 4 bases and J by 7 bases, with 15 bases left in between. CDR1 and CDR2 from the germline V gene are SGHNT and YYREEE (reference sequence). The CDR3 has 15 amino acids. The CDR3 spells CASSLPGRKNSPLHF. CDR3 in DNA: TGTGCCAGCAGCCTTCCGGGACGTAAAAATTCACCCCTCCACTTT. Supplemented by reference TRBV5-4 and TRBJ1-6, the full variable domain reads ETGVTQSPTHLIKTRGQQVTLRCSSQSGHNTVSWYQQALGQGPQFIFQYYREEENGRGNFPPRFSGLQFPNYSSELNVNALELDDSALYLCASSLPGRKNSPLHFGNGTRLTVT.

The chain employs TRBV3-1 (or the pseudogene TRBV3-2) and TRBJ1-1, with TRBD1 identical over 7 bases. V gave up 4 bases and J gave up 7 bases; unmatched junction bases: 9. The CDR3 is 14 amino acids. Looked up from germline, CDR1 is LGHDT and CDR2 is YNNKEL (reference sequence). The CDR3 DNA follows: TGTGCCAGCAGCCCCACCTTAGACAGGGTTGAAGCTTTCTTT. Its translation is CASSPTLDRVEAFF.